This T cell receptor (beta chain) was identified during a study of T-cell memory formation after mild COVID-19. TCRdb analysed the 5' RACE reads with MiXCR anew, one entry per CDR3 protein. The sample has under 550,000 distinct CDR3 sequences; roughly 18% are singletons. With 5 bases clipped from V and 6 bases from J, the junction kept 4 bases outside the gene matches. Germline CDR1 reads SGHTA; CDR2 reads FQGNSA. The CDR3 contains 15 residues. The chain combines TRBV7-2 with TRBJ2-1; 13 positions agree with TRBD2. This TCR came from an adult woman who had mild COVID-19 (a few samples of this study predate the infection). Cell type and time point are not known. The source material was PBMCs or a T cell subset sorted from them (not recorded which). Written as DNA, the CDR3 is TGTGCCAGCAGCATACGGACTAGCGGGAGCAATGAGCAGTTCTTC. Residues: CASSIRTSGSNEQFF.